Below, one T cell receptor (beta chain) is given with its context. This record belongs to a study of OX40 agonist ivuxolimab in advanced cancers. Produced via immunoSEQ multiplex PCR; TCRdb's table is partial and in-frame only. The repertoire includes more than 45,000 clones, 70% to 85% of them detected once, and roughly 1.1% sits in the top ten. V lost 4 bases to trimming and J lost 10 bases, with 14 bases between them. Germline CDR1 reads SGHTA; CDR2 reads FQGNSA. This CDR3 contains 13 residues. This TCR was sampled from an adult with an advanced solid tumor such as melanoma, head and neck, liver or kidney cancer. The sample consisted of CD4+ or CD8+ T cells sorted from blood, taken in a trial of the OX40 agonist ivuxolimab. The chain uses TRBV7-2 and TRBJ2-1, with D unresolved. The CDR3 DNA sequence: TGTGCCAGCAGCTCCATAAGGGTGCGGGAGCAGTTCTTC. It codes for CASSSIRVREQFF. Full variable domain (outside the CDR3, taken from reference TRBV7-2 and TRBJ2-1): GAGVSQSPSNKVTEKGKDVELRCDPISGHTALYWYRQSLGQGLEFLIYFQGNSAPDKSGLPSDRFSAERTGGSVSTLTIQRTQQEDSAVYLCASSSIRVREQFFGPGTRLTVL.